A single sample gave rise to the 24 T cell receptor beta chains below, sequenced in a study of graft-versus-host responses after intestinal transplantation. TCRdb keeps only in-frame clones here, not all; method: immunoSEQ multiplex PCR. The sample lists about 28,000 clones, about 80% seen once, with around 20% in the top ten. These TCRs' antigens remain unknown. The sample in question was unstimulated CD8+ T cells sorted from spleen or lymph node cells, obtained before intestinal transplant. These receptors were taken from a human donor who received an intestinal transplant.

This clone was detected only a few times. This chain connects TRBV5-6 to TRBJ1-2, with D possibly being TRBD1 (6 bases). The CDR3 consists of 14 residues. Germline V lookup: CDR1 SGHDT, CDR2 YYEEEE. Deletions cut 4 bases from V and 0 bases from J, with 10 bases between. DNA of the CDR3: TGTGCCAGCAGCCTGGGGGGGCCTAACTATGGCTACACCTTC. Translating gives CASSLGGPNYGYTF.

V and J are TRBV5-8 and TRBJ1-4; the match to TRBD1 covers 9 bases. The J segment lost 7 bases and the V segment lost 4 bases, leaving 5 bases of the junction unmatched. The CDR3 is 14 amino acids. Germline CDR1 reads SGHTS; CDR2 reads YDEGEE. This chain's CDR3 is CASSPGQGSEKLFF. CDR3 in DNA: TGTGCCAGCAGCCCGGGACAGGGAAGTGAAAAACTGTTTTTT. Based on the CDR3 plus reference TRBV5-8 and TRBJ1-4, the full variable domain is EAGVTQSPTHLIKTRGQQATLRCSPISGHTSVYWYQQALGLGLQFLLWYDEGEERNRGNFPPRFSGRQFPNYSSELNVNALELEDSALYLCASSPGQGSEKLFFGSGTQLSVL.

The V call is TRBV7-9, the J call TRBJ2-1; the D gene is possibly TRBD2 (5 bases). In germline, CDR1 is SEHNR, CDR2 FQNEAQ (reference sequence). The CDR3 consists of 13 residues. V shed 5 bases and J shed 4 bases, with 9 bases lying between them. The CDR3: CASSAVAYNEQFF. DNA for the CDR3: TGTGCCAGCAGCGCAGTAGCGTACAATGAGCAGTTCTTC.

The chain recombines TRBV7-2 with TRBJ2-1, with 7 bases matching TRBD1. V gave up 2 bases and J gave up 4 bases; unmatched junction bases: 2. The CDR3 loop spans 14 amino acids. The V gene's germline CDR1 is SGHTA and CDR2 FQGNSA. The CDR3 DNA reads as TGTGCCAGCAGCTTATCACAGGGGTACAATGAGCAGTTCTTC. Protein sequence: CASSLSQGYNEQFF.

The chain uses TRBV11-2 and TRBJ1-4; weak D call: TRBD1 (6 bases). The CDR3 runs 15 residues. Germline CDR1 reads SGHAT; CDR2 reads FQNNGV. Trimming took off 5 bases at V and 3 bases at J, with 13 bases between the two ends. The CDR3 reads CASSPQGGANEKLFF. CDR3 sequence (DNA): TGTGCCAGCAGCCCTCAAGGGGGGGCTAATGAAAAACTGTTTTTT.

In DNA form, the CDR3 reads TGCGCCAGCAGTCTCGACGGGGTACCTTCACCCCTCCACTTT. Translated: CASSLDGVPSPLHF. The genes are TRBV10-2 and TRBJ1-6, with D unresolved. Trimming cost V 5 bases and J 9 bases, with 14 bases left between them. Germline V gives CDR1 WSHSY, CDR2 SAAADI. The CDR3 has 14 amino acids.

The chain joins TRBV6-6 to TRBJ2-7; 11 bases are shared with TRBD2. V trimming: 5 bases; J trimming: 0 bases; junction bases outside the gene matches: 3. The CDR3 loop spans 15 amino acids. Per the germline V gene, CDR1 is MNHNY and CDR2 is SVGAGI (reference sequence). CDR3: CASSPSGGPSYEQYF. The CDR3 bases are TGTGCCAGCAGTCCTAGCGGGGGGCCCTCCTACGAGCAGTACTTC.

This chain uses TRBV7-3 with TRBJ2-7, with 9 positions matching TRBD2. Germline CDR1 and CDR2: SGHTA and FQGTGA. Trimming cost V 2 bases and J 4 bases; bases outside gene matches: 6. CDR3 length equals 15 residues. The CDR3 spells CASSLAGGFGYEQYF. The CDR3 DNA sequence: TGTGCCAGCAGCTTAGCGGGAGGGTTCGGGTACGAGCAGTACTTC.

The chain recombines TRBV5-4 with TRBJ2-5, with TRBD2 identical over 10 bases. The J call may be incorrect, as the DNA end agrees better with TRBJ2-7. CDR1 is SGHNT, CDR2 YYREEE, per germline (reference sequence). The CDR3 totals 15 residues. This CDR3 reads CASSSISGGPYEQYF. The CDR3 coding sequence is TGTGCCAGCAGCTCCATTAGCGGGGGGCCCTACGAGCAGTACTTC.

V usage is TRBV21-1 and J usage is TRBJ1-1. TRBV21-1 has pseudogene status. This CDR3 is 11 amino acids long. The CDR3 DNA is TGTGCCAGCAGGACTGACACTGAAGCTTTCTTT. This gives the protein CASRTDTEAFF.

The V and J genes are TRBV28 and TRBJ1-5; 9 bases are shared with TRBD1. The ends lost 5 bases at V and 1 base at J; junction bases unmatched: 3. Germline lookup yields CDR1 MDHEN and CDR2 SYDVKM. CDR3 length: 15 amino acids. DNA for the CDR3: TGTGCCAGCAGTGAAGGACAGGGGAGCAATCAGCCCCAGCATTTT. Its protein is CASSEGQGSNQPQHF.

The chain combines TRBV5-1 with TRBJ2-7; D remains unclear. The CDR3 extends over 15 amino acids. The germline V and J ends were trimmed by 0 bases and 2 bases, with 12 bases remaining between them. Germline values: CDR1 SGHRS, CDR2 YFSETQ. CDR3 DNA: TGCGCCAGCAGCTTGGGCTTCCGAGATCCCTACGAGCAGTACTTC. This sequence encodes CASSLGFRDPYEQYF.

V and J are TRBV6-4 and TRBJ2-1, with 7 positions matching TRBD2. With 3 bases clipped from V and 3 bases from J, the junction kept 5 bases outside the gene matches. The length of the CDR3 is 15 residues. Germline CDR1 MRHNA, CDR2 SNTAGT. CDR3 nucleotides: TGTGCCAGCAGTGAAACTAGCGCTAACTACAATGAGCAGTTCTTC. This encodes CASSETSANYNEQFF.

The chain couples TRBV7-9 to TRBJ1-2; 7 bases are shared with TRBD1. This CDR3 spans 16 amino acids. Trimming took 4 bases from V and 3 from J; bases not matched to a gene: 11. Germline CDR1 is SEHNR and CDR2 is FQNEAQ (reference sequence). The CDR3 spells CASSSTTGARDYGYTF. For the CDR3, the DNA is TGTGCCAGCAGCTCGACTACAGGGGCACGCGACTATGGCTACACCTTC.

This chain connects TRBV2 to TRBJ1-5, with 7 bases that match TRBD1. J lost 0 bases, V lost 6 bases, and 5 bases had no gene match. The CDR3 length is 15 residues. Germline V gives CDR1 SNHLY, CDR2 FYNNEI. CDR3 DNA sequence: TGTGCCAGCAGCCCGGACAGGAGTAGCAATCAGCCCCAGCATTTT. Encoded protein: CASSPDRSSNQPQHF.

The gene calls are TRBV25-1 and TRBJ1-4; 11 bases line up with TRBD1. The ends lost 4 bases at V and 9 bases at J; junction bases unmatched: 4. The germline gives CDR1 MGHDK, CDR2 SYGVNS. The CDR3 extends over 14 amino acids. The CDR3, as DNA: TGTGCCAGCAGTGGGACAGGGGGCCTTCAAAAACTGTTTTTT. This codes for CASSGTGGLQKLFF.

This clone was picked up one time. The chain couples TRBV7-9 to TRBJ2-2; 10 nucleotides line up with TRBD2. The length of the CDR3 is 19 residues. Per germline, CDR1 SEHNR and CDR2 FQNEAQ (reference sequence). The trim removed 1 base at V and 5 bases at J, leaving 13 bases unmatched. Here the CDR3 DNA reads TGTGCCAGCAGCTTAGAACCGGCCAGCGGGGGGGCCTGGACCGGGGAGCTGTTTTTT. This sequence encodes CASSLEPASGGAWTGELFF.

V and J are TRBV5-6 and TRBJ2-3; the D gene is possibly TRBD1 (6 bases). The germline V gene has CDR1 SGHDT and CDR2 YYEEEE. The V end was cut by 4 bases, the J end by 0 bases, with 15 bases between. This CDR3 is 16 amino acids long. The CDR3 nucleotides read TGTGCCAGCAGCGAGACACAGGGTTGGAGCACAGATACGCAGTATTTT. It is translated as CASSETQGWSTDTQYF.

J is TRBJ1-2 and V is TRBV2; D gene uncertain. V dropped 0 bases and J dropped 5 bases, with 13 bases sitting between them. The length of the CDR3 is 15 residues. From germline, CDR1 is SNHLY and CDR2 FYNNEI. In nucleotides, the CDR3 is TGTGCCAGCAGTGAAGCGCCCCCCCCCTATTATGGCTACACCTTC. Translating it yields CASSEAPPPYYGYTF. Full variable domain (rest looked up from reference TRBV2 and TRBJ1-2): EPEVTQTPSHQVTQMGQEVILRCVPISNHLYFYWYRQILGQKVEFLVSFYNNEISEKSEIFDDQFSVERPDGSNFTLKIRSTKLEDSAMYFCASSEAPPPYYGYTFGSGTRLTVV.

The rearrangement uses TRBV5-1 and TRBJ2-1; 9 nucleotides align to TRBD2. The CDR3 spans 15 residues. Germline trimming cut 4 bases from V and 3 bases from J; bases unmatched to any gene: 5. The germline gives CDR1 SGHRS, CDR2 YFSETQ. The CDR3 loop reads CASSTAGGDYNEQFF. The CDR3 DNA sequence: TGCGCCAGCAGCACCGCGGGGGGGGACTACAATGAGCAGTTCTTC.

The chain carries TRBV27 and TRBJ2-1, with 9 bases identical to TRBD2. CDR3 size: 15 residues. V lost 7 bases, J lost 1 base, and 5 bases stayed unmatched. Germline assignment: CDR1 MNHEY and CDR2 SMNVEV (reference sequence). CDR3 amino acids: CASKMLAGSYNEQFF. The CDR3 nucleotides are TGTGCCAGCAAAATGCTAGCGGGGTCCTACAATGAGCAGTTCTTC.

Judged by abundance, this clone is medium-sized. This rearrangement joins TRBV27 to TRBJ2-3; D gene ambiguous. The germline CDR1 and CDR2 sequences are MNHEY and SMNVEV (reference sequence). V lost 5 bases to trimming and J lost 0 bases, with 12 bases between them. This CDR3 contains 15 residues. The CDR3 spells CASSPSTRSTDTQYF. CDR3 sequence (DNA): TGTGCCAGCAGTCCCTCGACTCGTAGCACAGATACGCAGTATTTT.

The DNA of the CDR3 is TGTGCCAGCAGGATAGCGGGGGAGAATGAGCAGTTCTTC. As protein: CASRIAGENEQFF. The V gene is TRBV13, the J gene TRBJ2-1, with 9 bases aligning to TRBD2. Trimming took 6 bases from V and 7 from J; bases not matched to a gene: 4. This CDR3 is built from 13 residues. In germline, CDR1 is PRHDT, CDR2 FYEKMQ (reference sequence).

This chain uses TRBV7-9 with TRBJ2-1, with 9 nucleotides matching TRBD2. J gave up 1 base and V 5 bases, and 6 bases lay outside the gene matches. The CDR3 contains 16 residues. Germline CDR1 SEHNR, CDR2 FQNEAQ (reference sequence). The CDR3 DNA reads as TGTGCCAGCAGCCCTACAGCGGGAGGATCCTACAATGAGCAGTTCTTC. The encoded protein is CASSPTAGGSYNEQFF.